One sample yielded the 28 T cell receptor beta chains listed below, sequenced in a study of immune cell composition in non-small cell lung cancer. Assay used: immunoSEQ multiplex PCR; TCRdb lists only in-frame clones, some missing. The sample yields approximately 4,800 clones, about two thirds seen once. The sequenced sample was lung tumor tissue. Source of these receptors: a human donor with non-small cell lung cancer.

The chain couples TRBV29-1 to TRBJ2-1; D is possibly TRBD1 (7 bases). Trimming left V 4 bases short and J 3 bases short, with 10 bases between. Germline CDR1 and CDR2: SQVTM and ANQGSEA. CDR3 length equals 13 residues. This CDR3 reads CSVGGTVYNEQFF. The DNA of the CDR3 is TGCAGCGTTGGCGGGACAGTCTACAATGAGCAGTTCTTC.

The chain's CDR3 is CASSAGQRISEQYF. The CDR3 coding sequence is TGTGCCAGCAGCGCGGGACAGCGAATAAGCGAGCAGTACTTC. The chain employs TRBV11-1 and TRBJ2-5; D may be TRBD1 (7 bases). The J call is doubtful: the DNA matches TRBJ2-7 better. This CDR3 is 14 amino acids long. Per germline, CDR1 SGHAT and CDR2 FQDESV (reference sequence).

This chain connects TRBV5-4 to TRBJ2-2; D is ambiguous. Trimming removed 4 bases from V and 2 bases from J, with 6 bases in between. This CDR3 spans 13 amino acids. Germline V gives CDR1 SGHNT, CDR2 YYREEE (reference sequence). The DNA for the CDR3 is TGTGCCAGCAGCCCCTCCAACACCGGGGAGCTGTTTTTT. The encoded protein is CASSPSNTGELFF.

The chain uses TRBV7-2 and TRBJ1-1; D is undetermined. Germline CDR1 and CDR2: SGHTA and FQGNSA. V lost 5 bases and J 7 bases, leaving 14 bases between the germline ends. The CDR3 has 13 residues. CDR3 nucleotides: TGTGCCAGCAGCGGACCCGGACGGGGTGAAGCTTTCTTT. This translates into CASSGPGRGEAFF.

The V and J genes are TRBV5-1 and TRBJ2-7; 8 bases align to TRBD1. The trim removed 4 bases at V and 5 bases at J, leaving 5 bases unmatched. The germline gives CDR1 SGHRS, CDR2 YFSETQ. The CDR3 spans 13 residues. The CDR3 reads CASSRTGNDEQYF. The DNA of the CDR3 is TGCGCCAGCAGCCGGACAGGGAATGACGAGCAGTACTTC. Full variable domain (outside the CDR3, taken from reference TRBV5-1 and TRBJ2-7): KAGVTQTPRYLIKTRGQQVTLSCSPISGHRSVSWYQQTPGQGLQFLFEYFSETQRNKGNFPGRFSGRQFSNSRSEMNVSTLELGDSALYLCASSRTGNDEQYFGPGTRLTVT.

V and J are TRBV10-1 and TRBJ1-1; D ambiguous. The CDR3 covers 12 residues. V lost 8 bases and J 1 base, leaving 8 bases between the germline ends. The germline gives CDR1 WNHNN, CDR2 SYGVQD (reference sequence). For the CDR3, the DNA is TGCGCCAGCCAGGAGGGGAACACTGAAGCTTTCTTT. This gives the protein CASQEGNTEAFF.

CDR3: CATQIKREVREQFF. In nucleotides, the CDR3 is TGTGCCACCCAAATCAAGCGGGAGGTGAGAGAGCAGTTCTTC. The rearrangement uses TRBV2 and TRBJ2-1, with TRBD2 matching over 9 bases. This CDR3 has 14 amino acids. V shed 10 bases, J shed 10 bases, and the junction held 14 bases outside the gene matches. Germline-derived CDR1 and CDR2 are SNHLY and FYNNEI.

The J gene is TRBJ2-1, the V gene TRBV2, with TRBD1 identical over 7 bases. This CDR3 spans 14 amino acids. Germline V gives CDR1 SNHLY, CDR2 FYNNEI. V lost 9 bases, J lost 4 bases, and 9 bases stayed unmatched. CDR3 region: CARNRDRSYNEQFF. DNA of the CDR3: TGTGCCAGGAACCGGGACAGATCTTACAATGAGCAGTTCTTC.

The rearrangement uses TRBV12-5 and TRBJ2-3, with D possibly TRBD2 on 5 matching bases. The CDR3 totals 15 residues. Germline CDR1 and CDR2: LGHNT and FRNRAP. Between the trimmed V and J ends, which lost 1 base and 2 bases, there was a span of 10 bases. The chain's CDR3 is CASGLGTSITDTQYF. DNA for the CDR3: TGTGCTAGTGGTTTGGGGACTTCGATCACAGATACGCAGTATTTT.

The chain recombines TRBV6-6 with TRBJ2-7; D perhaps matches TRBD1 (6 bases). Germline V gives CDR1 MNHNY, CDR2 SVGAGI (reference sequence). Trimming left V 9 bases short and J 5 bases short, with 11 bases between. The CDR3 is 11 amino acids. The CDR3 here is CASTQGNEQYF. DNA of the CDR3: TGTGCCAGTACACAGGGAAACGAGCAGTACTTC.

The chain uses TRBV27 and TRBJ1-1; TRBD1 might be the D (5 bases). This CDR3 region has 14 residues. Per the germline V gene, CDR1 is MNHEY and CDR2 is SMNVEV (reference sequence). The V end was cut by 2 bases, the J end by 4 bases, with 11 bases between. The chain's CDR3 is CASSLSGGGTEAFF. The CDR3 DNA is TGTGCCAGCAGTTTAAGTGGGGGGGGCACTGAAGCTTTCTTT.

The CDR3 region has the DNA TGTGCCAGCCGGGACAGCCCCTACGAGCAGTACTTC. It translates to CASRDSPYEQYF. V and J are TRBV28 and TRBJ2-7, with TRBD1 matching 7 bases. Per the germline V gene, CDR1 is MDHEN and CDR2 is SYDVKM. The CDR3 has 12 amino acids. Losses at the gene ends were 8 bases for V and 2 bases for J; bases not matched to a gene: 3.

This clone was recorded a few times. The chain uses TRBV7-8 and TRBJ1-1; 9 bases align to TRBD1. The germline gives CDR1 SGHVS, CDR2 FQNEAQ. The CDR3 covers 14 residues. V lost 3 bases, J lost 1 base, and 0 bases stayed unmatched. The CDR3 DNA reads as TGTGCCAGCAGCTTGGGACAGGGGAACACTGAAGCTTTCTTT. Translation gives CASSLGQGNTEAFF. Full variable domain (outside the CDR3, taken from reference TRBV7-8 and TRBJ1-1): GAGVSQSPRYKVAKRGQDVALRCDPISGHVSLFWYQQALGQGPEFLTYFQNEAQLDKSGLPSDRFFAERPEGSVSTLKIQRTQQEDSAVYLCASSLGQGNTEAFFGQGTRLTVV.

The genes are TRBV5-8 and TRBJ2-3, with D possibly TRBD2 on 6 matching bases. The CDR3 contains 15 residues. V lost 4 bases and J 0 bases, leaving 12 bases between the germline ends. Germline assignment: CDR1 SGHTS and CDR2 YDEGEE. CDR3 sequence reads: CASSLGLLSTDTQYF. For the CDR3, the DNA is TGTGCCAGCAGCCTCGGACTACTTAGCACAGATACGCAGTATTTT.

CDR3 region: CASSWHRGNGYTF. The DNA of the CDR3 is TGTGCCAGCAGTTGGCACAGGGGTAACGGCTACACCTTC. The chain recombines TRBV28 with TRBJ1-2; 7 bases are shared with TRBD1. Germline V gives CDR1 MDHEN, CDR2 SYDVKM. This CDR3 is built from 13 residues. Unmatched junction bases numbered 7, after V lost 4 bases and J lost 8 bases.

The chain is built from TRBV19 and TRBJ2-1; D may be TRBD1 (5 bases). CDR1 is LNHDA and CDR2 is SQIVND in the germline V gene (reference sequence). Trimming removed 7 bases at V and 0 bases at J, with 13 bases between. The CDR3 has 15 amino acids. CDR3 sequence reads: CASNRRDSSYNEQFF. The CDR3, as DNA: TGTGCCAGTAACCGTCGAGACAGCTCCTACAATGAGCAGTTCTTC.

Here the CDR3 reads CASRTADRDEQYF. CDR3 sequence (DNA): TGTGCCAGCAGGACCGCCGACAGGGACGAGCAGTACTTC. The genes are TRBV27 and TRBJ2-7, with TRBD1 matching 7 bases. Germline CDR1 and CDR2: MNHEY and SMNVEV (reference sequence). The CDR3 consists of 13 residues. After removal of 6 bases from V and 5 bases from J, the junction contained 7 bases not matched to a gene.

This clone was observed a handful of times. In DNA form, the CDR3 reads TGTGCCAGTAGTATCTGGAGTTATAGCAATCAGCCCCAGCATTTT. Translation: CASSIWSYSNQPQHF. The V call is TRBV19, the J call TRBJ1-5; D not resolved. Per germline, CDR1 LNHDA and CDR2 SQIVND (reference sequence). The CDR3 runs to 15 residues. The ends were cut back, 3 bases at V and 0 bases at J, with 9 bases in the middle.

This clone has only a few counts. The gene calls are TRBV9 and TRBJ2-5, with D possibly being TRBD2 (6 bases). Looked up from germline, CDR1 is SGDLS and CDR2 is YYNGEE. The CDR3 has 15 residues. The germline V and J ends were trimmed by 3 bases and 5 bases, with 17 bases remaining between them. The CDR3 loop is CASSAGVRDSETQYF. The CDR3 DNA is TGTGCCAGCAGCGCGGGGGTCAGGGATTCGGAGACCCAGTACTTC.

Here the CDR3 reads CASSPNAPGQGAGELFF. As DNA, the CDR3 is TGTGCCAGCTCACCAAACGCCCCGGGACAGGGGGCCGGGGAGCTGTTTTTT. This chain uses TRBV18 with TRBJ2-2; 11 bases are shared with TRBD1. CDR1 is KGHSH and CDR2 is LQKENI in the germline V gene. After removal of 2 bases from V and 6 bases from J, the junction contained 8 bases not matched to a gene. This CDR3 region has 17 residues. Variable domain in full (rest from reference TRBV18 and TRBJ2-2): NAGVMQNPRHLVRRRGQEARLRCSPMKGHSHVYWYRQLPEEGLKFMVYLQKENIIDESGMPKERFSAEFPKEGPSILRIQQVVRGDSAAYFCASSPNAPGQGAGELFFGEGSRLTVL.

Here the CDR3 reads CASSIGTVSTDTQYF. The CDR3 bases are TGTGCCAGCAGCATCGGGACAGTTAGCACAGATACGCAGTATTTT. The chain joins TRBV11-3 to TRBJ2-3; 7 positions agree with TRBD1. CDR1 is SGHNT, CDR2 YENEEA, per germline. The CDR3 extends over 15 amino acids. The V gene end was trimmed by 5 bases and the J gene end by 0 bases; junction bases not matched to a gene: 5. Variable domain in full (rest from reference TRBV11-3 and TRBJ2-3): EAGVVQSPRYKIIEKKQPVAFWCNPISGHNTLYWYLQNLGQGPELLIRYENEEAVDDSQLPKDRFSAERLKGVDSTLKIQPAELGDSAVYLCASSIGTVSTDTQYFGPGTRLTVL.

CDR3 in DNA: TGTGCCAGTAGTATAGCCCTTCTAGCGGATACGCAGTATTTT. It translates to CASSIALLADTQYF. J is TRBJ2-3 and V is TRBV19; tentatively, D is TRBD2 (6 bases). V lost 1 base to trimming and J lost 6 bases, with 11 bases between them. This CDR3 contains 14 residues. The germline gives CDR1 LNHDA, CDR2 SQIVND (reference sequence).

CDR3 residues: CAISESTSGGTDTQYF. For the CDR3, the DNA is TGTGCCATCAGTGAGTCGACTAGCGGGGGCACAGATACGCAGTATTTT. The V and J genes are TRBV10-3 and TRBJ2-3, with 11 bases lining up with TRBD2. J was trimmed by 1 base and V by 0 bases; bases with no gene match: 0. CDR1 is ENHRY and CDR2 is SYGVKD in the germline V gene. The CDR3 contains 16 residues.

The chain has TRBV30 and TRBJ2-6; no clear D gene. The germline V gene has CDR1 GTSNPN and CDR2 SVGIG (reference sequence). This CDR3 contains 13 residues. The germline V and J ends were trimmed by 6 bases and 2 bases, with 8 bases remaining between them. The CDR3 DNA is TGTGCCTGCACAGTCCCTGGGGCCAACGTCCTGACTTTC. This encodes CACTVPGANVLTF.

This chain joins TRBV11-2 and TRBJ2-7; possible D gene TRBD2, 6 bases. The CDR3 is made up of 15 amino acids. Germline V CDR1 and CDR2: SGHAT, FQNNGV. The V end was cut by 0 bases, the J end by 6 bases, with 15 bases between. The DNA for the CDR3 is TGTGCCAGCAGCTTAGAGGTGGGAGGTTGGGGCGAGCAGTACTTC. It translates to CASSLEVGGWGEQYF. The complete variable domain, with remaining parts taken from reference TRBV11-2 and TRBJ2-7, reads EAGVAQSPRYKIIEKRQSVAFWCNPISGHATLYWYQQILGQGPKLLIQFQNNGVVDDSQLPKDRFSAERLKGVDSTLKIQPAKLEDSAVYLCASSLEVGGWGEQYFGPGTRLTVT.

The chain has TRBV4-1 and TRBJ2-3; D not certain. The length of the CDR3 is 13 residues. From germline, CDR1 is MGHRA and CDR2 YSYEKL. V lost 3 bases and J lost 5, with 9 bases in between. CDR3 in amino acids: CASSHNLRDTQYF. The CDR3 DNA follows: TGCGCCAGCAGCCACAACCTGAGAGATACGCAGTATTTT.

The chain links TRBV28 to TRBJ2-5; no reliable D call. The better agreement between TRBJ2-7 and the DNA end casts doubt on the J call. The CDR3 is 13 amino acids. Germline values: CDR1 MDHEN, CDR2 SYDVKM. DNA of the CDR3: TGTGCCAGCAGTGTTCGCGGCGGCTACGAGCAGTACTTC. It yields the protein CASSVRGGYEQYF.

The V call is TRBV5-1, the J call TRBJ2-7, with D unresolved. Germline CDR1 is SGHRS and CDR2 is YFSETQ. V lost 0 bases, J lost 0 bases, and 4 bases lay in between. CDR3 size: 13 residues. The DNA for the CDR3 is TGCGCCAGCAGCTTGGCCCTCTCCTACGAGCAGTACTTC. This encodes CASSLALSYEQYF. The full variable domain, rest sourced from reference TRBV5-1 and TRBJ2-7, is KAGVTQTPRYLIKTRGQQVTLSCSPISGHRSVSWYQQTPGQGLQFLFEYFSETQRNKGNFPGRFSGRQFSNSRSEMNVSTLELGDSALYLCASSLALSYEQYFGPGTRLTVT.